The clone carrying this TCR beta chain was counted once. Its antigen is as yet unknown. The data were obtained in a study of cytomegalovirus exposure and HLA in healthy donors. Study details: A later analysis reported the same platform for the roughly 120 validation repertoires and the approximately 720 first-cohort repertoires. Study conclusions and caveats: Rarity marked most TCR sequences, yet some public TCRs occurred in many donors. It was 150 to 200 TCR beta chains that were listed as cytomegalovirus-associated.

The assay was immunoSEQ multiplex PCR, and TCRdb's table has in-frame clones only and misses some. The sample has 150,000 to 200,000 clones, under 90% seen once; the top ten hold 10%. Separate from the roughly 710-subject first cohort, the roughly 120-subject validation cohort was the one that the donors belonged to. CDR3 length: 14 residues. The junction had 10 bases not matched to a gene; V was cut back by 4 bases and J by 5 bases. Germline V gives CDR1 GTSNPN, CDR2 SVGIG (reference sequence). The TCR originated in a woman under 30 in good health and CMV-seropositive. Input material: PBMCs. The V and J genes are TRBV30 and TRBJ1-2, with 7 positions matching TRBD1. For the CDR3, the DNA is TGTGCCTGGACCTCGCCAGGGGGTAGTTATGGCTACACCTTC. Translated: CAWTSPGGSYGYTF.